This is a list of T cell receptor beta chains from one sample in a study of blood T cell repertoires in COVID-19. The data were produced by immunoSEQ multiplex PCR, yet TCRdb's version contains in-frame clones alone and is incomplete. The sample includes 150,000 to 200,000 clones, over 80% seen only once; the top ten take about 7.1%. The sequencing input was peripheral blood. These receptors were taken from a woman between 65 and 79 years old with COVID-19, enrolled during active disease. CDR3s include the opening cysteine and the closing phenylalanine or tryptophan. Fields, in order: V gene, J gene, CDR3 protein.

>TRBV4-1|TRBJ2-2
CASSQGDSRSGELFF
>TRBV6-1|TRBJ2-4
CASSDGAIQYF
>TRBV30|TRBJ1-1
CAWSGLGLTETEAFF
>TRBV28|TRBJ1-1
CASSLISGAEAFF
>TRBV6-2/TRBV6-3|TRBJ2-7
CASSYSGVTYEQYF
>TRBV7-2|TRBJ1-5
CASSQGQGLNQPQHF
>TRBV19|TRBJ1-2
CASRGYTF
>TRBV21-1|TRBJ2-2
CASSKGEKTGWVFF
>TRBV25-1|TRBJ1-6
CASSERGGTGNSPLHF
>TRBV9|TRBJ1-2
CASSVGTGAPPNYGYTF
>TRBV9|TRBJ2-5
CASSVAPTSGRAKGSQETQYF
>TRBV18|TRBJ2-7
CASSPQGYYEQYF
>TRBV6-5|TRBJ2-1
CASSRHGEQFF
>TRBV28|TRBJ1-5
CASSPDSLGQPQHF
>TRBV7-9|TRBJ1-2
CATTGSRDYGYTF
>TRBV18|TRBJ1-3
CASSPLQTSGNTIYF
>TRBV11-2|TRBJ2-7
CASSRGGGTGVSYEQYF
>TRBV27|TRBJ2-1
CASSLYRGLLKEQFF
>TRBV28|TRBJ1-1
CASSLGGQGNTEAFF
>TRBV7-2|TRBJ2-5
CASSFDRAETQYF
>TRBV30|TRBJ2-2
CAWSVFLAGNTGELFF
>TRBV30|TRBJ1-5
CAWSKGQGGQPQHF
>TRBV9|TRBJ2-2
CASSPRRTTSNTGELFF
>TRBV10-2|TRBJ2-1
CASSGALAGSYEQFF
>TRBV20-1|TRBJ2-3
CSAFSADTQYF
>TRBV6-2/TRBV6-3|TRBJ2-7
CASSPLTSGTGGRAYEQYF
>TRBV12-3/TRBV12-4|TRBJ1-4
CASSLDRELFF
>TRBV19|TRBJ1-1
CASSTAQGFYTEAFF
>TRBV28|TRBJ2-7
CASSLGTSGRYEQYF
>TRBV5-1|TRBJ1-5
CASSATDSSNQPQHF
>TRBV30|TRBJ1-5
CAWSRGYNQPQHF
>TRBV4-1|TRBJ2-7
CASSQKSGGSYEQYF
>TRBV2|TRBJ2-2
CASIRGTKSTGELFF
>TRBV4-3|TRBJ1-1
CASSQDTGAEAFF
>TRBV7-9|TRBJ1-5
CASSFSREADSNQPQHF
>TRBV27|TRBJ2-7
CASSLSGLAGNYEQYF